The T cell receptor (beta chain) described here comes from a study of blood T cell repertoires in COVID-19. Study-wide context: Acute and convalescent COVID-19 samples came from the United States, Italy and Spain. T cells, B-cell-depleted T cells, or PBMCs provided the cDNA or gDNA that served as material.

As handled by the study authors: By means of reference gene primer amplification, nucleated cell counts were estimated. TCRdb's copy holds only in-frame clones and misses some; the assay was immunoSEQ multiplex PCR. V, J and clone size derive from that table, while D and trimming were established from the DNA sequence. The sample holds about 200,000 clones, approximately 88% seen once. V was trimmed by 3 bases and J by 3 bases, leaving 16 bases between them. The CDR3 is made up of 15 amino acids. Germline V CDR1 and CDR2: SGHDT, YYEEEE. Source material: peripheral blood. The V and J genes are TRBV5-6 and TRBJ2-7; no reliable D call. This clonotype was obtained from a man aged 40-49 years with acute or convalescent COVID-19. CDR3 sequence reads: CASSSFPRLSYEQYF. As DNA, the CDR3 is TGTGCCAGCAGCTCCTTTCCGCGGCTGAGCTACGAGCAGTACTTC.